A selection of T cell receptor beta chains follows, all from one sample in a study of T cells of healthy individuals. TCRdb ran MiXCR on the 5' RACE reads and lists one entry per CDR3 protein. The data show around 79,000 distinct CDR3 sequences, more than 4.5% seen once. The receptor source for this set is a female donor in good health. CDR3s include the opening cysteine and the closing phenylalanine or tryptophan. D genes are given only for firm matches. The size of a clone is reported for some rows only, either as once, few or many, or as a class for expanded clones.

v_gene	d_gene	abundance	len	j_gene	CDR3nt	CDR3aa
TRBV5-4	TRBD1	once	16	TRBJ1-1	TGTGCCAGCAGCCTAAGGACAGGGGGTGGTGGCACTGAAGCTTTCTTT	CASSLRTGGGGTEAFF
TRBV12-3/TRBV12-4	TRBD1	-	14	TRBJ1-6	TGTGCCAGCACCAGACAGGGGATCAATTCACCCCTCCACTTT	CASTRQGINSPLHF
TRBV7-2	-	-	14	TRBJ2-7	TGTGCCAGCAGCTTAGACGTCATGTGGTCCGAGCAGTACTTC	CASSLDVMWSEQYF
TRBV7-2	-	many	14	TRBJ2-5	TGTGCCAGCAGCTATAAGGGCCCGGGGGCGACCCAGTACTTC	CASSYKGPGATQYF
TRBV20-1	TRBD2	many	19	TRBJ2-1	TGCAGTGCTTCTACTCGCCGTGGGATTAGCGGGATCTCCTACAATGAGCAGTTCTTC	CSASTRRGISGISYNEQFF
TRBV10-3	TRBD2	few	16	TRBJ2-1	TGTGCCATCAGCCCCACCGGGACTAGCGAGTCTAATGAGCAGTTCTTC	CAISPTGTSESNEQFF
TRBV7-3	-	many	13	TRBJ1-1	TGTGCCAGCAGCTTATTCCCGAACACTGAAGCTTTCTTT	CASSLFPNTEAFF
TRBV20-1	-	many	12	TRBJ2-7	TGCAGTGCTAGCCAGGGGGGCTACGAGCAGTACTTC	CSASQGGYEQYF
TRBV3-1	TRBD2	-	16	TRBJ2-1	TGTGCCAGCAGCCAAGAGAGACTAGCGGGAAACAATGAGCAGTTCTTC	CASSQERLAGNNEQFF
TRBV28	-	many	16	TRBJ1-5	TGTGCCAGCAGTTTCGGACAGCGAGGAGGCAATCAGCCCCAGCATTTT	CASSFGQRGGNQPQHF
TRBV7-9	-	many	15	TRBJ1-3	TGTGCCAGCAGCTTAAGACCTCCCTCTGGAAACACCATATATTTT	CASSLRPPSGNTIYF
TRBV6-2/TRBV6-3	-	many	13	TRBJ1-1	TGTGCCAGCATCGAGGAAATGAACACTGAAGCTTTCTTT	CASIEEMNTEAFF
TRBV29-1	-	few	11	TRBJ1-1	TGCAGCGTTGACAGGAACACTGAAGCTTTCTTT	CSVDRNTEAFF
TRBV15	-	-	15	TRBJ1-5	TGTGCCACCAGCAGCCGAAGAAGGCTAAGTCAGCCCCAGCATTTT	CATSSRRRLSQPQHF
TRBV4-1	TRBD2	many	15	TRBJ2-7	TGCGCCAGCAGCCTGGGGGCTAGCGGGGGCTACGAGCAGTACTTC	CASSLGASGGYEQYF
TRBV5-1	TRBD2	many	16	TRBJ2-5	TGCGCCAGCAGCTCCGGACTAGCGGGAGTCGGGGAGACCCAGTACTTC	CASSSGLAGVGETQYF
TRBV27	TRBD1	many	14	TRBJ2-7	TGTGCCAGCAGAATACAGGGGGCTAGCTACGAGCAGTACTTC	CASRIQGASYEQYF
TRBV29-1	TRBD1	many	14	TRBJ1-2	TGCAGCGTTGAAGAAGGGGGCCGAAACTATGGCTACACCTTC	CSVEEGGRNYGYTF
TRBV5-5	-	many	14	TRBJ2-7	TGTGCCAGCAGCTTGATAGGGGGTCCCTACGAGCAGTACTTC	CASSLIGGPYEQYF
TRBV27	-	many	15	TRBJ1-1	TGTGCCAGCAGTGCGACAGGTCTCATGAACACTGAAGCTTTCTTT	CASSATGLMNTEAFF
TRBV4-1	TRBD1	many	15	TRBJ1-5	TGCGCCAGCAGCCAAGATCAGACAGGGTCTCTGCCCCAGCATTTT	CASSQDQTGSLPQHF
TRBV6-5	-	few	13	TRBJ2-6	TGTGCCAGCAAGCTCTCTGGGGCCAACGTCCTGACTTTC	CASKLSGANVLTF
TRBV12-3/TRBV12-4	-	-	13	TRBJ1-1	TGTGCCAGCAGTTTGTCAGAGTACACTGAAGCTTTCTTT	CASSLSEYTEAFF
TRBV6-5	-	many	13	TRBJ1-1	TGTGCCAGCATGGGGCATAGGAACACTGAAGCTTTCTTT	CASMGHRNTEAFF
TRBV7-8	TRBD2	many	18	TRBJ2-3	TGTGCCAGCAGCTTATTAGTGACTAGCGGGACTAGCACAGATACGCAGTATTTT	CASSLLVTSGTSTDTQYF
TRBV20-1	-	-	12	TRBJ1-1	TGCAGTGCTCATTGGGGGAACACTGAAGCTTTCTTT	CSAHWGNTEAFF